These 8 T cell receptor beta chains came from one sample sequenced in a study of beta chain features in type 1 diabetes (dated by TCRdb to the late 2010s). These receptors are not linked to any known antigen. General findings and caveats noted by the study authors: In all four CD4+ subsets, TCRB CDR3 length was moderately but significantly shorter in type 1 diabetes patients.

The library was made by the immunoSEQ multiplex PCR assay. The entire isolated RNA was reverse transcribed using the High Capacity cDNA Reverse Transcription Kit, and thus expressed TCRB transcripts were sequenced. TCRdb mirrors the immuneACCESS table, restricted to in-frame sequences. Some clones are absent from its copies; in checked studies, under half trace to an unresolved V gene, and the reason for the others is unknown. In this sample the table shows a few hundred thousand clones, about 13% of which occur a single time. The ten largest make up roughly 0.015% of the sample. The sequenced sample was naive CD4+ T cells from blood. The intended sense of this specimen's cell subset or site label: true naive CD4+ T cells. These TCRs come from a woman in her late teens or twenties with type 1 diabetes.

The DNA of the CDR3 is TGTGCCAGCAGTCCCCGATCGACACTTGGAACAGAAGAGCAGTACGTC. It is translated as CASSPRSTLGTEEQYV. This chain joins TRBV6-6 and TRBJ2-7; unclear D gene. Trimming left V 5 bases short and J 7 bases short, with 24 bases between. CDR1 is MNHNY, CDR2 SVGAGI, per germline (reference sequence). CDR3 size: 16 residues.

This sequence joins TRBV5-4 and TRBJ2-3; possible D gene TRBD2, 6 bases. The CDR3 spans 12 residues. Germline CDR1 and CDR2: SGHNT and YYREEE (reference sequence). Trimming took off 3 bases at V and 6 bases at J, with 8 bases between the two ends. The CDR3, as DNA: TGTGCCAGCAGCTATGGGGGGGATACGCAGTATTTT. This encodes CASSYGGDTQYF. Together with reference TRBV5-4 and TRBJ2-3, the CDR3 gives the full variable domain: ETGVTQSPTHLIKTRGQQVTLRCSSQSGHNTVSWYQQALGQGPQFIFQYYREEENGRGNFPPRFSGLQFPNYSSELNVNALELDDSALYLCASSYGGDTQYFGPGTRLTVL.

This clone was seen only a few times. The V gene is TRBV5-1, the J gene TRBJ2-1, with D hard to call. V was pared by 4 bases and J by 1 base, with 18 bases between. Germline V gene data show CDR1 as SGHRS and CDR2 as YFSETQ. The CDR3 has 17 residues. This CDR3 reads CASSPTALGMSYNEQFF. The CDR3 DNA reads as TGCGCCAGCAGCCCCACCGCGCTAGGTATGTCCTACAATGAGCAGTTCTTC.

V usage is TRBV11-2 and J usage is TRBJ2-7, with 7 bases that match TRBD2. The germline gives CDR1 SGHAT, CDR2 FQNNGV. The CDR3 is 13 amino acids. V was clipped by 3 bases and J by 3 bases; unmatched bases: 2. CDR3 sequence (DNA): TGTGCCAGCAGCTTCGGCGGGAGCTACGAGCAGTACGTC. Translating it yields CASSFGGSYEQYV.

The genes are TRBV19 and TRBJ2-1, with 8 bases fitting TRBD2. Germline V gives CDR1 LNHDA, CDR2 SQIVND (reference sequence). The CDR3 consists of 13 residues. With V trimmed by 7 bases and J by 5 bases, 4 bases remained unmatched. DNA of the CDR3: TGTGCCAGTATGAAGCGGGAGAACAATGAGCAGTTCTTC. Its protein product is CASMKRENNEQFF. The full variable domain, its missing parts supplied by reference TRBV19 and TRBJ2-1, is DGGITQSPKYLFRKEGQNVTLSCEQNLNHDAMYWYRQDPGQGLRLIYYSQIVNDFQKGDIAEGYSVSREKKESFPLTVTSAQKNPTAFYLCASMKRENNEQFFGPGTRLTVL.

The chain joins TRBV2 to TRBJ2-3, with TRBD1 matching 7 bases. The CDR3 loop spans 15 amino acids. After removal of 3 bases from V and 0 bases from J, the junction contained 3 bases not matched to a gene. Germline V gene data show CDR1 as SNHLY and CDR2 as FYNNEI. For the CDR3, the DNA is TGTGCCAGCAGTGACGACAGGGCGAGCACAGATACGCAGTATTTT. It yields the protein CASSDDRASTDTQYF.

The chain couples TRBV6-5 to TRBJ2-7; the match to TRBD2 covers 9 bases. Unmatched junction bases numbered 8, after V lost 5 bases and J lost 6 bases. Germline CDR1 and CDR2: MNHEY and SVGAGI. The CDR3 consists of 14 residues. The CDR3 here is CASSPLAGAGEQYV. The CDR3 nucleotides are TGTGCCAGCAGTCCCTTAGCGGGAGCGGGCGAGCAGTACGTC.

The chain is built from TRBV11-2 and TRBJ1-2, with a tentative D call TRBD1 (5 bases). This CDR3 has 14 amino acids. Trimming cost V 5 bases and J 6 bases, with 16 bases left between them. Germline V CDR1 and CDR2: SGHAT, FQNNGV. The CDR3 spells CASSPSWGDHGYTF. CDR3 DNA sequence: TGTGCCAGCAGCCCAAGTTGGGGGGACCATGGCTACACCTTC.